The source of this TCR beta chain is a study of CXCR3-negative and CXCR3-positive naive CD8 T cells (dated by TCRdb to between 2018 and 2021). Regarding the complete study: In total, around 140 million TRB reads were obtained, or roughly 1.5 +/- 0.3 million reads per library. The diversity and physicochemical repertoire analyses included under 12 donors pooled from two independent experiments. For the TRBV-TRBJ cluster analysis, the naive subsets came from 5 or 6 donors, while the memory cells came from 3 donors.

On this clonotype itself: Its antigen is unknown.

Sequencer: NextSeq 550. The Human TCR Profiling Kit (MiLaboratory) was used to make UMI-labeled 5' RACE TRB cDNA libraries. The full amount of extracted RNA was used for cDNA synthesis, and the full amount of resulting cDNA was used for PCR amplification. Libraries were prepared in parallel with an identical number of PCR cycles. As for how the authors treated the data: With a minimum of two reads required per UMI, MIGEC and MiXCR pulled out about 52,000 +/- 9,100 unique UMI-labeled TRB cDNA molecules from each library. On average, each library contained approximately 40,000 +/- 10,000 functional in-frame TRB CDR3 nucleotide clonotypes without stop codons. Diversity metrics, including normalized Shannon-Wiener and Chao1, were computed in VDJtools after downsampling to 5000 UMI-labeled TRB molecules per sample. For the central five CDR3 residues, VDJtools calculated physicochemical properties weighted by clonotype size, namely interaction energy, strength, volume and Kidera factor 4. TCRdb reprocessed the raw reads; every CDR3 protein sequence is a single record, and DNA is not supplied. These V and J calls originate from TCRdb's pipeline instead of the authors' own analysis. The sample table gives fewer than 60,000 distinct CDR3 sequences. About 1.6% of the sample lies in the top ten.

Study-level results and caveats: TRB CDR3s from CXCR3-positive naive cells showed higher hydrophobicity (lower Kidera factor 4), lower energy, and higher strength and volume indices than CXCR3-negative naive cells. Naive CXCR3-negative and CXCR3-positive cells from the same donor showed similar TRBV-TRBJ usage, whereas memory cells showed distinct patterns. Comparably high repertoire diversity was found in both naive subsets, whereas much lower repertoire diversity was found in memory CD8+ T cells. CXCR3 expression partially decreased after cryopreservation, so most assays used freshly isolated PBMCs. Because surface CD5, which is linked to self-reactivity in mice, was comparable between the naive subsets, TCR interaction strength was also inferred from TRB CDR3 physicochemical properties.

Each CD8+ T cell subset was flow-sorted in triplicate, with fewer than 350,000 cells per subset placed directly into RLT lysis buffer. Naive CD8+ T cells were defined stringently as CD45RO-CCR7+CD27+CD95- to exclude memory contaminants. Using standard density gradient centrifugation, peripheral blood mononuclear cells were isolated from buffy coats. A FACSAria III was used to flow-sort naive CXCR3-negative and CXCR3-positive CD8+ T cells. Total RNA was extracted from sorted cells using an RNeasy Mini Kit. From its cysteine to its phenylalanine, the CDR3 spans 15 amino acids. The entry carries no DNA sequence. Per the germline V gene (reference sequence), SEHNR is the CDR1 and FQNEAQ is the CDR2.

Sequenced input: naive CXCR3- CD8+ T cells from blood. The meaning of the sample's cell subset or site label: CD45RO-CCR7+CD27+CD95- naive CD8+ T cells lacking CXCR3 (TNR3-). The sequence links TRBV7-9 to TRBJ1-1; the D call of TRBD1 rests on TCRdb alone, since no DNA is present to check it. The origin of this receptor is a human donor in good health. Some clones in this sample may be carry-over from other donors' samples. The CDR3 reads CASSTRQGMNTEAFF.